These 31 T cell receptor beta chains were sequenced from one sample in a study of cytomegalovirus exposure and HLA in healthy donors. The PCR ran on 60 Vbeta and 13 Jbeta primers. The method was immunoSEQ multiplex PCR; TCRdb's version includes in-frame clones alone and lacks a portion of them. The sample has approximately 97,000 clones, 55% to 80% seen once; the top ten hold roughly 4%. Sequenced sample: PBMCs. Every receptor here comes from a man aged 40-49 years in good health and CMV-seronegative.

The gene calls are TRBV5-1 and TRBJ2-5; TRBD1 might be the D (6 bases). V lost 7 bases, J lost 3 bases, and 13 bases lay in between. The CDR3 runs to 13 residues. The germline gives CDR1 SGHRS, CDR2 YFSETQ. CDR3 region: CASGKGVEETQYF. The CDR3 DNA sequence: TGCGCCAGCGGGAAGGGGGTTGAAGAGACCCAGTACTTC.

The gene calls are TRBV19 and TRBJ2-3; D call uncertain. The CDR3 consists of 12 residues. Germline V gene data show CDR1 as LNHDA and CDR2 as SQIVND (reference sequence). Trimming removed 2 bases at V and 8 bases at J, with 8 bases between. This CDR3 is CASSIIAGTQYF. The CDR3 DNA reads as TGTGCCAGTAGTATAATAGCTGGTACGCAGTATTTT.

This chain uses TRBV5-6 with TRBJ2-3; 7 nucleotides align to TRBD2. CDR1 SGHDT and CDR2 YYEEEE come from the germline V gene. V gave up 2 bases and J gave up 4 bases; unmatched junction bases: 7. CDR3 length: 15 amino acids. CDR3 protein: CASSFTGRGADTQYF. The CDR3 DNA sequence: TGTGCCAGCAGCTTCACTGGACGGGGGGCAGATACGCAGTATTTT.

V usage is TRBV4-3 and J usage is TRBJ1-2; maybe TRBD1 (6 bases). Germline V CDR1 and CDR2: LGHNA, YSLEER. The V end lost 3 bases, the J end lost 2 bases, and 10 bases lay between the germline ends. CDR3 length equals 14 residues. Here the CDR3 DNA reads TGCGCCAGCAGCCATCAACAGGGAAACTATGGCTACACCTTC. It specifies CASSHQQGNYGYTF.

The chain is built from TRBV15 and TRBJ1-4; D might be TRBD1 (5 bases). Trimming removed 1 base from V and 7 bases from J, with 7 bases in between. Germline-derived CDR1 and CDR2 are LNHNV and YYDKDF (reference sequence). The CDR3 is 13 residues long. CDR3 nucleotides: TGTGCCACCAGCAGAGGCCAGGGTGAAAAACTGTTTTTT. Translating it yields CATSRGQGEKLFF.

The J gene is TRBJ2-7, the V gene TRBV30; weak D call: TRBD1 (6 bases). V dropped 1 base and J dropped 5 bases, with 12 bases sitting between them. Germline V gene lookup returns CDR1 GTSNPN and CDR2 SVGIG (reference sequence). This CDR3 spans 13 amino acids. The CDR3 DNA reads as TGTGCCTGGAGTGGAAGACAGGCCAACGAGCAGTACTTC. Encoded protein: CAWSGRQANEQYF.

The J gene is TRBJ2-2, the V gene TRBV6-1; the D gene is possibly TRBD1 (5 bases). Trimming took 2 bases from V and 4 from J, leaving 11 bases between them. The CDR3 is 15 amino acids. Germline assignment: CDR1 MNHNS and CDR2 SASEGT. The CDR3 is CASSEQGSVTGELFF. The CDR3 coding sequence is TGTGCCAGCAGTGAACAGGGATCCGTCACCGGGGAGCTGTTTTTT.

A note on this clone: This CDR3 fails to terminate in the conserved phenylalanine or tryptophan, so it likely reflects a read error. This sequence joins TRBV25-1 and TRBJ2-3; D uncertain. Germline-derived CDR1 and CDR2 are MGHDK and SYGVNS. The CDR3 is 14 amino acids. Trimming left V 1 base short and J 2 bases short, with 7 bases between. The CDR3 bases are TGTGCCAGCAGTGAATCCTTGAACACAGATACGCAGTATGTT. As protein: CASSESLNTDTQYV.

This chain links TRBV5-6 with TRBJ1-3, with 8 bases identical to TRBD1. The CDR3 runs to 14 residues. V shed 4 bases and J 11 bases; nucleotides not matched to a gene: 11. In germline, CDR1 is SGHDT, CDR2 YYEEEE. CDR3 in DNA: TGTGCCAGCAGCCTCTGGACAGGGCTCTTTTCCATATATTTT. Residues: CASSLWTGLFSIYF.

V is TRBV5-1 and J is TRBJ1-6; no clear D gene. Trimming shortened V by 0 bases and J by 1 base, and 8 bases separated the two germline ends. This CDR3 comprises 16 residues. The V gene's germline CDR1 is SGHRS and CDR2 YFSETQ. The CDR3 nucleotides are TGCGCCAGCAGCTTGGGGGCCGTATCCTATAATTCACCCCTCCACTTT. This encodes CASSLGAVSYNSPLHF.

The J gene is TRBJ1-4, the V gene TRBV19, with D perhaps matching TRBD1 (6 bases). This CDR3 contains 14 residues. The ends were cut back, 3 bases at V and 5 bases at J, with 10 bases in the middle. The germline CDR1 and CDR2 sequences are LNHDA and SQIVND (reference sequence). In DNA form, the CDR3 reads TGTGCCAGTAGTATTTCAGGGGAAAATGAAAAACTGTTTTTT. This encodes CASSISGENEKLFF.

The chain links TRBV19 to TRBJ2-5; D might be TRBD1 (6 bases). V shed 6 bases and J shed 1 base, with 12 bases lying between them. Germline V CDR1 and CDR2: LNHDA, SQIVND (reference sequence). The CDR3 has 14 residues. DNA for the CDR3: TGTGCCAGTAGATCACAGGGTCGCCAAGAGACCCAGTACTTC. It codes for CASRSQGRQETQYF.

The V call is TRBV5-1, the J call TRBJ1-5; 7 bases match TRBD1. Germline-derived CDR1 and CDR2 are SGHRS and YFSETQ. The length of the CDR3 is 14 residues. V shed 4 bases and J 4 bases; nucleotides not matched to a gene: 5. The CDR3 region has the DNA TGCGCCAGCAGCACGGGACAGCGTAATCAGCCCCAGCATTTT. Its translation: CASSTGQRNQPQHF.

This chain links TRBV6-6 with TRBJ2-7; TRBD2 matches 7 bases. This CDR3 is 12 amino acids long. Germline V lookup: CDR1 MNHNY, CDR2 SVGAGI (reference sequence). The V and J ends lost 8 bases and 3 bases, in that order; junction bases with no gene match: 4. DNA of the CDR3: TGTGCCAGCGGAGGGACTAACTACGAGCAGTACTTC. Translating it yields CASGGTNYEQYF.

The CDR3 spells CASSWRGVTQANNEQFF. Here the CDR3 DNA reads TGCGCCAGCAGCTGGCGGGGTGTCACCCAAGCAAACAATGAGCAGTTCTTC. The V gene is TRBV5-1, the J gene TRBJ2-1; D possibly corresponds to TRBD2 (6 bases). V dropped 3 bases and J dropped 5 bases, with 21 bases sitting between them. Germline values: CDR1 SGHRS, CDR2 YFSETQ. This CDR3 is 17 amino acids long.

The chain couples TRBV6-5 to TRBJ2-2; 10 bases agree with TRBD2. The junction had 4 bases not matched to a gene; V was cut back by 2 bases and J by 7 bases. The CDR3 totals 15 residues. Germline CDR1 reads MNHEY; CDR2 reads SVGAGI. The CDR3 bases are TGTGCCAGCAGTTACCTAGCGGGGGTTGTCGGGGAGCTGTTTTTT. Protein: CASSYLAGVVGELFF.

The rearrangement links TRBV27 to TRBJ2-2; 10 bases are a match to TRBD2. The J segment lost 6 bases and the V segment lost 3 bases, leaving 4 bases of the junction unmatched. This CDR3 contains 15 residues. The germline V gene has CDR1 MNHEY and CDR2 SMNVEV (reference sequence). The CDR3 sequence: CASSLLAGVPGELFF. The CDR3 coding sequence is TGTGCCAGCAGTTTGCTAGCGGGGGTGCCCGGGGAGCTGTTTTTT.

This clone has only a few counts. The chain carries TRBV5-6 and TRBJ2-1; 7 bases fit TRBD1. V was clipped by 3 bases and J by 4 bases; unmatched bases: 7. This CDR3 comprises 15 residues. Germline V CDR1 and CDR2: SGHDT, YYEEEE. CDR3 bases: TGTGCCAGCAGCTACGGGACAGCATTATACAATGAGCAGTTCTTC. Its protein product is CASSYGTALYNEQFF.

The rearrangement links TRBV25-1 to TRBJ2-7; possibly TRBD2 for D (6 bases). Trimming cost V 10 bases and J 3 bases, with 13 bases left between them. Per the germline V gene, CDR1 is MGHDK and CDR2 is SYGVNS. The CDR3 length is 12 residues. The CDR3 DNA reads TGTGCCACCACTGCCGGGGGCTACGAGCAGTACTTC. Translated: CATTAGGYEQYF.

The rearrangement links TRBV19 to TRBJ2-5; TRBD2 agrees at 8 bases. Per the germline V gene, CDR1 is LNHDA and CDR2 is SQIVND (reference sequence). After removal of 3 bases from V and 9 bases from J, the junction contained 15 bases not matched to a gene. This CDR3 has 16 amino acids. CDR3 coding DNA: TGTGCCAGTAGTATTGTATTGGGTAGCGGGGCCGAGTCCCAGTACTTC. Encoded protein: CASSIVLGSGAESQYF.

The rearrangement uses TRBV13 and TRBJ2-3, with 10 bases matching TRBD1. CDR1 is PRHDT, CDR2 FYEKMQ, per germline (reference sequence). CDR3 length: 16 residues. After removal of 4 bases from V and 2 bases from J, the junction contained 6 bases not matched to a gene. The CDR3 coding sequence is TGTGCCAGCAGCTCACGGACAGGGGGGAACACAGATACGCAGTATTTT. This codes for CASSSRTGGNTDTQYF.

With regard to this clone: This CDR3 is also generated by other DNA sequences in the sample. The CDR3 region is CAWYYGTGGPGDNSPLHF. The CDR3 nucleotides are TGTGCCTGGTACTACGGGACAGGGGGCCCCGGAGATAATTCACCCCTCCACTTT. The J gene is TRBJ1-6, the V gene TRBV30; 12 bases are shared with TRBD1. The germline CDR1 and CDR2 sequences are GTSNPN and SVGIG (reference sequence). This CDR3 is 18 amino acids long. The junction had 13 bases not matched to a gene; V was cut back by 5 bases and J by 5 bases.

V gene TRBV6-6 combines with J gene TRBJ1-2, with D possibly TRBD1 on 5 matching bases. The CDR3 runs 16 residues. V lost 0 bases and J 7 bases, leaving 18 bases between the germline ends. Germline CDR1 reads MNHNY; CDR2 reads SVGAGI (reference sequence). CDR3 nucleotide sequence: TGTGCCAGCAGTTACTCGGAGGGGACCCCTCGAAGTGGCTACACCTTC. It codes for CASSYSEGTPRSGYTF.

The chain links TRBV11-2 to TRBJ1-2; 9 positions match TRBD1. V lost 6 bases to trimming and J lost 2 bases; unmatched junction nucleotides: 7. From germline, CDR1 is SGHAT and CDR2 FQNNGV. This CDR3 comprises 15 residues. The CDR3 is CASRVPGQGNYGYTF. As DNA, the CDR3 is TGTGCCAGCAGAGTTCCGGGACAGGGCAACTATGGCTACACCTTC.

This clone was recorded a few times. V usage is TRBV4-1 and J usage is TRBJ1-1; D ambiguous. The germline CDR1 and CDR2 sequences are MGHRA and YSYEKL. The CDR3 covers 14 residues. Trimming left V 1 base short and J 0 bases short, with 6 bases between. The CDR3 DNA reads TGCGCCAGCAGCCAAGGGCTCTTGAACACTGAAGCTTTCTTT. It translates to CASSQGLLNTEAFF.

V usage is TRBV9 and J usage is TRBJ1-4, with TRBD1 as a possible D gene (6 bases). This CDR3 contains 14 residues. Germline V gene data show CDR1 as SGDLS and CDR2 as YYNGEE. Trimming left V 3 bases short and J 5 bases short, with 11 bases between. The CDR3 DNA is TGTGCCAGCAGCGGGACAGACTGGAATGAAAAACTGTTTTTT. This encodes CASSGTDWNEKLFF. The full variable domain, rest sourced from reference TRBV9 and TRBJ1-4, is DSGVTQTPKHLITATGQRVTLRCSPRSGDLSVYWYQQSLDQGLQFLIQYYNGEERAKGNILERFSAQQFPDLHSELNLSSLELGDSALYFCASSGTDWNEKLFFGSGTQLSVL.

The chain recombines TRBV7-2 with TRBJ2-3; TRBD2 matches 12 bases. This CDR3 has 16 amino acids. Looked up from germline, CDR1 is SGHTA and CDR2 is FQGNSA. V shed 5 bases and J 0 bases; nucleotides not matched to a gene: 3. CDR3 DNA sequence: TGTGCCAGCAGCCTAGGACTAGCGGGGAGCACAGATACGCAGTATTTT. Its protein product is CASSLGLAGSTDTQYF.

V usage is TRBV5-1 and J usage is TRBJ2-5; no reliable D call. This CDR3 comprises 14 residues. Trimming took 0 bases from V and 3 from J, leaving 9 bases between them. Germline V gene data show CDR1 as SGHRS and CDR2 as YFSETQ. The CDR3 nucleotides read TGCGCCAGCAGCTTGGCCCGGGTGGAAGAGACCCAGTACTTC. This codes for CASSLARVEETQYF. The whole variable domain, remainder taken from reference TRBV5-1 and TRBJ2-5, is KAGVTQTPRYLIKTRGQQVTLSCSPISGHRSVSWYQQTPGQGLQFLFEYFSETQRNKGNFPGRFSGRQFSNSRSEMNVSTLELGDSALYLCASSLARVEETQYFGPGTRLLVL.

This clone has more than one count but fewer than ten. This sequence joins TRBV6-9 and TRBJ2-6, with 8 bases identical to TRBD2. With 7 bases clipped from V and 1 base from J, the junction kept 15 bases outside the gene matches. The CDR3 runs 19 residues. CDR1 is MNHGY, CDR2 SVAAGI, per germline. CDR3 in amino acids: CASTPEGRGAPSGANVLTF. CDR3 nucleotides: TGTGCCAGCACGCCGGAGGGGCGGGGGGCGCCTTCTGGGGCCAACGTCCTGACTTTC.

The chain has TRBV2 and TRBJ1-6; weak D call: TRBD1 (6 bases). This CDR3 spans 15 amino acids. Trimming shortened V by 1 base and J by 8 bases, and 12 bases separated the two germline ends. CDR1 is SNHLY, CDR2 FYNNEI, per germline. CDR3 coding DNA: TGTGCCAGCAGTGAAGTGGCAGGGGAAGATTCACCCCTCCACTTT. Amino acids: CASSEVAGEDSPLHF.

This clone has just a few counts. The V and J genes are TRBV7-8 and TRBJ1-4; 8 positions match TRBD1. J was trimmed by 5 bases and V by 0 bases; bases with no gene match: 5. This CDR3 comprises 16 residues. CDR1 SGHVS and CDR2 FQNEAQ come from the germline V gene. The DNA of the CDR3 is TGTGCCAGCAGCTTAGCGTCGAGGACAGGGAATGAAAAACTGTTTTTT. Translation: CASSLASRTGNEKLFF.